This T cell receptor (beta chain) is from a study of blood T cell repertoires in COVID-19. In the study overall: Samples taken during acute and convalescent COVID-19 were collected in the United States, Italy and Spain. Sources were T cells, B-cell-depleted T cells, or PBMCs; the material itself was cDNA or gDNA.

Study processing details: Counts of nucleated cells, estimated from reference gene primer amplification, were obtained. Profiling relied on immunoSEQ multiplex PCR, and the TCRdb table lists in-frame clones only, not all of them. The V and J calls and clone size were taken over from that table, and D and trimming were inferred from the DNA. This table holds approximately 240,000 clones, 70% to 90% found once. With V trimmed by 3 bases and J by 0 bases, 12 bases remained unmatched. Germline values: CDR1 SNHLY, CDR2 FYNNEI. This CDR3 is built from 18 residues. Sequencing used peripheral blood. The TCR sequence derives from a woman aged 40 to 49 who had recovered from COVID-19. The chain recombines TRBV2 with TRBJ2-3, with TRBD2 matching over 7 bases. This chain's CDR3 is CASSDSRRGTSSTDTQYF. The CDR3 nucleotides read TGTGCCAGCAGTGACTCGAGGCGGGGGACCTCTAGCACAGATACGCAGTATTTT. Using reference TRBV2 and TRBJ2-3 for the parts outside the CDR3, the full variable domain is EPEVTQTPSHQVTQMGQEVILRCVPISNHLYFYWYRQILGQKVEFLVSFYNNEISEKSEIFDDQFSVERPDGSNFTLKIRSTKLEDSAMYFCASSDSRRGTSSTDTQYFGPGTRLTVL.